Listed below are T cell receptor beta chains from one sample, sequenced in a study of blood T cells in healthy people across ages. TCRdb called the 5' RACE reads again in MiXCR, with one record for every CDR3 protein. The sample includes more than 800,000 distinct CDR3 sequences, 40% to 55% of them seen just once. Sample: blood. These receptors were taken from a woman aged 55-70 years in good health. The CDR3 runs from the conserved cysteine through the conserved F or W. D genes are given only for firm matches. Clone size is not always given. Where it is, it says once, few, many or a class for expanded clones.

clone_size j_call d_call v_call cdr3_aa cdr3_nt
few TRBJ1-1 - TRBV7-2 CASSFYRATEAFF TGTGCCAGCAGCTTTTACAGGGCCACTGAAGCTTTCTTT
few TRBJ2-1 - TRBV10-3 CAISASNEQFF TGTGCCATCAGTGCGTCCAATGAGCAGTTCTTC
- TRBJ2-7 TRBD1 TRBV6-6 CASSAGGRSYEQYF TGTGCCAGCAGTGCAGGGGGCAGATCCTACGAGCAGTACTTC
- TRBJ2-2 TRBD2 TRBV4-2 CASSPRTSGSRGELFF TGTGCCAGCAGCCCTAGGACTAGCGGGAGTAGAGGGGAGCTGTTTTTT
- TRBJ2-7 TRBD2 TRBV5-5 CASTQGLAETYEQYF TGTGCCAGCACCCAAGGACTAGCGGAAACCTACGAGCAGTACTTC
- TRBJ2-7 - TRBV7-2 CASSLVPGLASYEQYF TGTGCCAGCAGCTTAGTCCCGGGGCTAGCCTCCTACGAGCAGTACTTC
- TRBJ2-1 - TRBV28 CASFYSHEQFF TGTGCCAGCTTCTACAGCCATGAGCAGTTCTTC
few TRBJ2-1 - TRBV13 CASSPETGPNYNEQFF TGTGCCAGCAGCCCAGAGACAGGACCTAACTACAATGAGCAGTTCTTC
few TRBJ1-6 - TRBV20-1 CSARNEGIYNSPLHF TGCAGTGCTAGAAACGAGGGGATCTATAATTCACCCCTCCACTTT
few TRBJ2-5 - TRBV12-3/TRBV12-4 CASLGREGTQYF TGTGCCAGCCTCGGTCGAGAAGGGACCCAGTACTTC
many TRBJ2-7 TRBD1 TRBV5-1 CASSPRDRSYEQYF TGTGCCAGCAGCCCTAGGGACAGGTCCTACGAGCAGTACTTC
many TRBJ2-7 - TRBV12-3/TRBV12-4 CASSLRLGYEQYF TGTGCCAGCAGCCTCAGACTAGGCTACGAGCAGTACTTC
few TRBJ2-1 - TRBV10-3 CAISESRNEQFF TGTGCCATCAGTGAGTCGAGGAATGAGCAGTTCTTC
few TRBJ2-7 TRBD1 TRBV28 CASMTGALSYEQYF TGTGCCAGCATGACAGGGGCCCTTTCCTACGAGCAGTACTTC
few TRBJ2-3 TRBD2 TRBV10-3 CAISGTSQTRTGDTQYF TGTGCCATCAGCGGGACTAGCCAAACGAGAACAGGAGATACGCAGTATTTT
few TRBJ1-1 TRBD1 TRBV4-2 CASSPGTGAMNTEAFF TGTGCCAGCAGCCCGGGGACAGGGGCCATGAACACTGAAGCTTTCTTT
few TRBJ2-3 TRBD2 TRBV19 CASKPTWSSGDLTDTQYF TGTGCCAGTAAACCTACGTGGAGTAGCGGGGACCTCACAGATACGCAGTATTTT
- TRBJ1-4 - TRBV4-1 CASSQGGVTNEKLFF TGCGCCAGCAGCCAAGGCGGGGTAACTAATGAAAAACTGTTTTTT
- TRBJ2-5 TRBD2 TRBV25-1 CASSELTSGSAQETQYF TGTGCCAGCAGTGAATTGACTAGCGGGAGTGCTCAAGAGACCCAGTACTTC
- TRBJ1-1 - TRBV20-1 CSARPAGHPVNTEAFF TGCAGTGCCAGACCGGCGGGACACCCCGTGAACACTGAAGCTTTCTTT
few TRBJ2-7 - TRBV20-1 CSARGHRGSFYEQYF TGCAGTGCCCGGGGGCACAGGGGTTCTTTCTACGAGCAGTACTTC
- TRBJ2-5 - TRBV11-2 CASSLGGTDQETQYF TGTGCCAGCAGCTTAGGCGGGACAGATCAAGAGACCCAGTACTTC
- TRBJ2-1 TRBD2 TRBV7-8 CASSLDGQREGRALDNEQFF TGTGCCAGCAGCTTAGATGGTCAGCGGGAGGGCCGGGCCCTAGACAATGAGCAGTTCTTC
- TRBJ1-2 - TRBV27 CASKDQSHHGYTF TGTGCCAGCAAAGACCAGAGCCATCATGGCTACACCTTC
once TRBJ2-3 - TRBV9 CASSAPGPMADTQYF TGTGCCAGCAGCGCCCCCGGGCCGATGGCAGATACGCAGTATTTT
- TRBJ2-1 - TRBV28 CTSSLTAVTYNEQFF TGTACCAGCAGTTTAACGGCGGTAACCTACAATGAGCAGTTCTTC
many TRBJ2-7 TRBD2 TRBV11-2 CASSLAWRGRKTYEQYF TGTGCCAGCAGCTTAGCATGGCGCGGGAGGAAGACCTACGAGCAGTACTTC
many TRBJ2-4 TRBD1 TRBV13 CASSSPGQGGIQYF TGTGCCAGCAGCAGCCCGGGACAGGGGGGCATTCAGTACTTC
- TRBJ2-5 - TRBV12-3/TRBV12-4 CASTSGGFQETQYF TGTGCCAGCACCTCCGGGGGCTTTCAAGAGACCCAGTACTTC
- TRBJ2-5 - TRBV6-5 CASSFRPAEQTQETQYF TGTGCCAGCAGTTTTAGGCCCGCGGAACAAACCCAAGAGACCCAGTACTTC
- TRBJ1-2 - TRBV18 CASSPDRDRYTF TGTGCCAGCTCACCTGACAGAGATCGCTACACCTTC
- TRBJ1-1 - TRBV5-6 CASSFPGRATEAFF TGTGCCAGCAGCTTCCCTGGCAGGGCAACTGAAGCTTTCTTT
once TRBJ2-1 - TRBV18 CASSPRAESCNQFF TGTGCCAGCTCACCACGGGCAGAATCTTGTAATCAGTTCTTC
few TRBJ2-7 - TRBV21-1 CASSPVAGIPYEQYF TGTGCCAGCAGCCCCGTAGCGGGTATACCCTACGAGCAGTACTTC
- TRBJ2-7 TRBD1 TRBV27 CASSLRTGKYEQYF TGTGCCAGCAGTTTACGGACAGGGAAATACGAGCAGTACTTC
- TRBJ1-2 - TRBV25-1 CASMGFYGYTF TGTGCCAGCATGGGGTTCTATGGCTACACCTTC
- TRBJ2-3 TRBD2 TRBV6-5 CASSYFGAGVADTQYF TGTGCCAGCAGTTACTTTGGGGCGGGAGTGGCAGATACGCAGTATTTT
- TRBJ1-6 TRBD1 TRBV5-1 CASRPDTGGNSPLHF TGCGCCAGCAGACCCGATACAGGGGGCAATTCACCCCTCCACTTT
- TRBJ2-1 - TRBV6-5 CASRGRVNEQFF TGTGCCAGCAGGGGTCGGGTCAATGAGCAGTTCTTC
many TRBJ2-5 TRBD1 TRBV29-1 CSVSGQGETQYF TGCAGCGTTTCCGGACAGGGAGAGACCCAGTACTTC
few TRBJ2-6 - TRBV6-2/TRBV6-3 CASSYGGANVLTF TGTGCCAGCAGTTACGGTGGGGCCAACGTCCTGACTTTC
few TRBJ2-5 - TRBV5-6 CASSLGSSALDELDQYF TGTGCCAGCAGCTTGGGATCGAGCGCGTTGGACGAATTGGATCAGTACTTC
few TRBJ2-1 - TRBV3-1 CASSLNRAALPYNEQFF TGTGCCAGCAGCCTAAACAGGGCCGCTCTCCCCTACAATGAGCAGTTCTTC
few TRBJ2-5 TRBD2 TRBV7-9 CASSLAAGGQETQYF TGTGCCAGCAGCTTGGCGGCGGGAGGGCAAGAGACCCAGTACTTC
- TRBJ2-7 TRBD2 TRBV5-4 CASSPGSGSTGEQYF TGTGCCAGCAGCCCGGGCAGCGGGAGCACGGGCGAGCAGTACTTC
- TRBJ2-1 - TRBV20-1 CSARENPERSSYNEQFF TGCAGTGCTAGAGAAAACCCCGAAAGGAGCTCCTACAATGAGCAGTTCTTC
many TRBJ2-3 TRBD2 TRBV20-1 CSARATRGGGTDTQYF TGCAGTGCTAGAGCCACCCGCGGGGGGGGCACAGATACGCAGTATTTT
- TRBJ1-1 - TRBV3-1 CASTQPGHTEAFF TGTGCCAGCACCCAGCCGGGACACACTGAAGCTTTCTTT
- TRBJ2-1 TRBD2 TRBV12-3/TRBV12-4 CASSLLGGLADNEQFF TGTGCCAGCAGTTTATTGGGTGGGCTAGCGGACAATGAGCAGTTCTTC
- TRBJ2-5 TRBD2 TRBV20-1 CSASLASGIETQYF TGCAGTGCTAGCTTGGCTAGCGGAATAGAGACCCAGTACTTC
- TRBJ2-7 TRBD2 TRBV2 CASSVGLGLWNEQYF TGTGCCAGCAGTGTGGGACTAGGCCTTTGGAATGAGCAGTACTTC